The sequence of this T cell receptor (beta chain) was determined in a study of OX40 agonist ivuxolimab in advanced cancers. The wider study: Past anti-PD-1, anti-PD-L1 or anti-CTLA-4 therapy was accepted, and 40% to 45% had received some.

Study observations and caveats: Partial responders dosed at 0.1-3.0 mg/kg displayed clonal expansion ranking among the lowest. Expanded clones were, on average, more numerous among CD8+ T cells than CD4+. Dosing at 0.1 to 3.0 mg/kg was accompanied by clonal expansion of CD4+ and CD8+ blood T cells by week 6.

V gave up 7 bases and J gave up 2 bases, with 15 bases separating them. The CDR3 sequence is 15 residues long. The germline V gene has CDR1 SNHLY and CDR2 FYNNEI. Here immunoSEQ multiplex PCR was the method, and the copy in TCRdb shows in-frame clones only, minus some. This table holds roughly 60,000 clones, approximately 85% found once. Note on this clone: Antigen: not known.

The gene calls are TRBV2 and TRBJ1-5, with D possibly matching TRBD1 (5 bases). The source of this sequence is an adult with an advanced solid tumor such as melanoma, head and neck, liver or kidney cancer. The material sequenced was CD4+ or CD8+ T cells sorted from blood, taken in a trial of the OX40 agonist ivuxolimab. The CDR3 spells CASTPLLGGNQPQHF. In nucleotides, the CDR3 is TGTGCCAGCACCCCCCTATTGGGGGGCAATCAGCCCCAGCATTTT.